The present T cell receptor (beta chain) was sequenced within a study of blood T cell repertoires in COVID-19. Repertoires were generated with immunoSEQ multiplex PCR, while TCRdb's copy carries only in-frame clones and drops some. Of approximately 380,000 clones listed, more than 70% are singletons. Trimming removed 7 bases from V and 3 bases from J, with 13 bases in between. Germline V gene sequence: CDR1 SGHRS, CDR2 YFSETQ. The CDR3 is 13 residues long. Sequencing was done on a sample of PBMCs or T cells enriched from blood (not recorded which). The chain joins TRBV5-1 to TRBJ1-1, with D perhaps TRBD1 (6 bases). This clonotype originated in a woman younger than 35 who had recovered from COVID-19. The CDR3 protein is CASGRGADTEAFF. In DNA form, the CDR3 reads TGCGCCAGCGGACGGGGGGCGGACACTGAAGCTTTCTTT.